The table lists the clone carrying this T cell receptor beta chain with many counts. These data are taken from a study of T cells in Graves' hyperthyroidism and ophthalmopathy. The ends lost 8 bases at V and 7 bases at J; junction bases unmatched: 9. The CDR3 is 14 amino acids. Germline V CDR1 and CDR2: MDHEN, SYDVKM. Amplification targeted TCR beta CDR3 regions from RNA transcripts. HTBI primers were the set used in a first-round RT-PCR of the TCR CDR3. TCRdb recomputed calls from the multiplex PCR reads with MiXCR, one row per CDR3 protein. This table has some 700,000 distinct CDR3 sequences, roughly 17% appearing once.

This clonotype was obtained from a man over 45 with Graves' hyperthyroidism. The chain is built from TRBV28 and TRBJ1-5; 9 bases fit TRBD1. Sequenced sample: blood. The CDR3 bases are TGTGCCAGCTCCCCCGGGACAGGGTCCCAGCCCCAGCATTTT. Translation: CASSPGTGSQPQHF.